The T cell receptor (beta chain) described here comes from a study of cytomegalovirus exposure and HLA in healthy donors. With V trimmed by 1 base and J by 2 bases, 14 bases remained unmatched. The germline V gene encodes CDR1 SQVTM and CDR2 ANQGSEA. The CDR3 contains 18 residues. This clone was found a few times. The PCR had 60 Vbeta and 13 Jbeta primers. Generated by immunoSEQ multiplex PCR, the TCRdb table keeps only in-frame clones and is missing some. The sample contains some 150,000 clones, approximately 72% of which appear only once. The receptor was derived from a man aged 35 to 55 in good health and CMV-seronegative. The sequenced material came from PBMCs. The chain is built from TRBV29-1 and TRBJ1-3; 7 nucleotides match TRBD1. CDR3 nucleotide sequence: TGCAGCGTTGAAGGGACAGGAGCGTCTGGGGCCCCTGGAAACACCATATATTTT. Translation gives CSVEGTGASGAPGNTIYF.